What follows is one T cell receptor (beta chain) and its context. The antigen is not known. Any patient presenting with uncontrolled infection, other autoimmune disease, pregnancy or lactation was left out. Orbital computed tomography and thyroid ultrasound, together with serum TRAb and thyroxine and clinical symptoms, were used for diagnoses. The data originate from a study of T cells in Graves' hyperthyroidism and ophthalmopathy. Regarding the study as a whole: Using 13 V-J features, a model discriminated ophthalmopathy from stable hyperthyroidism. Blood also held most thyroid clonotypes expanded beyond 0.001.

CDR1 is MNHEY and CDR2 is SVGAGI in the germline V gene. The V and J ends lost 0 bases and 10 bases respectively, with 10 bases between them. CDR3 length: 14 residues. Amplified TCR beta CDR3 regions derived from RNA transcripts. In the first-round RT-PCR of the TCR CDR3, the HTBI primer set was used. TCRdb ran MiXCR on the multiplex PCR reads and lists one entry per CDR3 protein. The table includes 250,000 to 300,000 distinct CDR3 sequences, roughly 15% detected once. The clonotype comes from a woman in her forties with Graves' hyperthyroidism that later progressed to Graves' ophthalmopathy. The chain joins TRBV6-5 to TRBJ1-6, with TRBD1 as a possible D gene (5 bases). Sequencing was done on a sample of blood. For the CDR3, the DNA is TGTGCCAGCAGTTACTCAGGGGCTTACTCACCCCTCCACTTT. Its protein is CASSYSGAYSPLHF.